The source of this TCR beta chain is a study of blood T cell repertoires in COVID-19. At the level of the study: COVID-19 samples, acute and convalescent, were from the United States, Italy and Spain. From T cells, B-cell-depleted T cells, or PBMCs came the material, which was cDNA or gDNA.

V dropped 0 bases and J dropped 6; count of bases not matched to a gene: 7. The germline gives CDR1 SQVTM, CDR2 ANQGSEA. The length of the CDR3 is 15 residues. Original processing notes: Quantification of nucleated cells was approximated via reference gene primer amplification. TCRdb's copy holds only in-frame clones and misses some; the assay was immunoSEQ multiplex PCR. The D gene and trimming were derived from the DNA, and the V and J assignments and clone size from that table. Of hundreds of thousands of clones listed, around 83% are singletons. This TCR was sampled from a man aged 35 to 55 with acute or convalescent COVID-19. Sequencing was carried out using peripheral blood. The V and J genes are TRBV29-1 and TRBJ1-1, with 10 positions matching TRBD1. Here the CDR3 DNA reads TGCAGCGTTGAAGATCTAGGGGACAGGGGCGCTGAAGCTTTCTTT. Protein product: CSVEDLGDRGAEAFF.